Following are 9 T cell receptor beta chains from one sample sequenced in a study of cytomegalovirus exposure and HLA in healthy donors (dated by TCRdb to about 2017). The library was produced with the immunoSEQ multiplex PCR assay. A mixture of 60 forward primers for TCR Vbeta segments and 13 reverse primers for TCR Jbeta segments was used in the multiplex PCR. Drawn from immuneACCESS, this table holds only the in-frame rearrangements with V and J called that TCRdb kept. Clones are partly lost; checked studies trace under half to an unresolved V gene and leave the rest unexplained. A total of about 120,000 clones appear in this sample, around 66% of them only once. The ten top clones hold about 8.9% of the sample. Sample: PBMCs. The receptors stem from a middle-aged woman in good health and CMV-seropositive.

The chain employs TRBV6-6 and TRBJ1-5, with TRBD1 matching over 9 bases. The CDR3 consists of 14 residues. CDR1 and CDR2 (germline): MNHNY, SVGAGI (reference sequence). V dropped 6 bases and J dropped 6; count of bases not matched to a gene: 6. The CDR3 nucleotides are TGTGCCAGCAGGGGACAGGGAGACGCTCAGCCCCAGCATTTT. Protein product: CASRGQGDAQPQHF.

The rearrangement joins TRBV6-5 to TRBJ1-6; D remains unclear. V was shortened by 2 bases and J by 8 bases, with 4 bases between the two germline ends. CDR3 length equals 12 residues. Germline lookup yields CDR1 MNHEY and CDR2 SVGAGI. The CDR3 sequence: CASSYADSPLHF. The CDR3 nucleotides are TGTGCCAGCAGTTACGCGGATTCACCCCTCCACTTT.

The rearrangement links TRBV28 to TRBJ2-3, with a possible D match to TRBD2 (7 bases). The V gene's germline CDR1 is MDHEN and CDR2 SYDVKM. Trimming shortened V by 5 bases and J by 2 bases, and 20 bases separated the two germline ends. The CDR3 totals 17 residues. The CDR3 bases are TGTGCCAGCAGTACCTATGGGGGGGGCGTGATCACAGATACGCAGTATTTT. Protein product: CASSTYGGGVITDTQYF. Full variable domain (missing parts from reference TRBV28 and TRBJ2-3): DVKVTQSSRYLVKRTGEKVFLECVQDMDHENMFWYRQDPGLGLRLIYFSYDVKMKEKGDIPEGYSVSREKKERFSLILESASTNQTSMYLCASSTYGGGVITDTQYFGPGTRLTVL.

This clone was seen a few times. The chain combines TRBV7-9 with TRBJ1-2; 11 bases are shared with TRBD1. Germline V gene sequence: CDR1 SEHNR, CDR2 FQNEAQ (reference sequence). This CDR3 is 14 amino acids long. J lost 7 bases, V lost 1 base, and 2 bases had no gene match. CDR3: CASSLGTGGTGYTF. In nucleotides, the CDR3 is TGTGCCAGCAGCTTAGGGACAGGGGGCACTGGCTACACCTTC.

The chain carries TRBV27 and TRBJ2-7; D is perhaps TRBD2 (7 bases). V was cut by 3 bases and J by 5 bases, with 17 bases left in between. CDR3 size: 15 residues. Germline V gene sequence: CDR1 MNHEY, CDR2 SMNVEV (reference sequence). CDR3 protein: CASSFPGGGKNEQYF. In nucleotides, the CDR3 is TGTGCCAGCAGTTTTCCGGGGGGCGGAAAGAACGAGCAGTACTTC.

With respect to this clone: At one boundary the junction diverges from the germline segment, which might be a read error. This chain uses TRBV6-6 with TRBJ1-1; D is possibly TRBD1 (5 bases). The germline CDR1 and CDR2 sequences are MNHNY and SVGAGI (reference sequence). This CDR3 is 16 amino acids long. CDR3 DNA: TGTGCCAGCAGTTACCATGCGGGACGGATGAACCCTGAAGCTTTCTTT. Amino acids: CASSYHAGRMNPEAFF.

The V and J genes are TRBV4-2 and TRBJ2-1; TRBD2 matches at 7 bases. Losses at the gene ends were 0 bases for V and 6 bases for J; bases not matched to a gene: 8. This CDR3 has 16 amino acids. Germline CDR1 and CDR2: LGHNA and YNFKEQ. The CDR3 is CASSQESSGYSNEQFF. The CDR3 coding sequence is TGTGCCAGCAGCCAAGAAAGTAGCGGGTACTCCAATGAGCAGTTCTTC.

In its sample, this clone was seen a few times. The CDR3 sequence is CASSERWEQYF. The CDR3 DNA is TGTGCCAGCAGTGAGCGTTGGGAGCAGTACTTC. This rearrangement joins TRBV25-1 to TRBJ2-7; D unresolved. The length of the CDR3 is 11 residues. Trimming took 3 bases from V and 7 from J, leaving 7 bases between them. Germline V CDR1 and CDR2: MGHDK, SYGVNS.

V and J are TRBV5-5 and TRBJ2-1, with 9 bases lining up with TRBD2. Unmatched junction bases numbered 8, after V lost 0 bases and J lost 10 bases. Germline V gene data show CDR1 as SGHKS and CDR2 as YYEKEE (reference sequence). This CDR3 region has 15 residues. CDR3 residues: CASSLVSSGEGEQFF. CDR3 DNA sequence: TGTGCCAGCAGCTTGGTATCTAGCGGGGAGGGGGAGCAGTTCTTC.